Reported below is one T cell receptor (beta chain). No antigen is known for it. No per-base quality is available; no much larger clone lies one base away. This sample was taken from a study of PD-1 blockade in classical Hodgkin lymphoma (dated by TCRdb to the early 2020s). Background on the whole study: Nivolumab dosing was 3 mg/kg intravenously every 2 weeks, continuing until either disease progression or unacceptable toxicity. To define a peripheral blood immune signature of response to PD-1 blockade in classical Hodgkin lymphoma, the study combined TCR beta sequencing with CyTOF. The study at large found these results: The study covered only a single clinical trial cohort, and the causes of the repertoire differences, possibly disease activity or prior therapy, were still not defined. Baseline TCR diversity was reported to be lower in newly diagnosed patients than in healthy donors and to be lower still in relapsed/refractory patients. Lower diversity was observed in patients in whom nivolumab was started less than 1 year after ASCT, and these patients were excluded from later analyses so that confounding by immune reconstitution would be avoided. CD4+ but not CD8+ TCR diversity rose significantly by C4D1 (p=0.0027 vs p=0.16), most apparent in complete responders (p=0.02). Trial patients with a complete response had baseline diversity similar to that of newly diagnosed patients, while partial responders and progressors had significantly lower diversity.

Genomic DNA was extracted with the Qiagen DNeasy kit from unsorted PBMCs and from negatively selected CD4+ and CD8+ fractions. TCR beta CDR3 regions were amplified by immunoSEQ multiplex PCR using primers annealing to V and J segments. Amplification bias was minimized using a synthetic immune receptor repertoire, and residual bias was removed computationally after sequencing. On the study's bioinformatics: Repertoire diversity was quantified as the Shannon entropy index using custom Python scripts. Unsorted, CD4+ and CD8+ repertoires were analyzed separately, except in combined analyses where CD4+ and CD8+ sequences were merged in silico. A clone counted as expanded when the clone's frequency after treatment rose at least 2-fold relative to C1D1, and clones undetected at baseline were given a pseudocount of 0.5. Clones with 0 or 1 copy at C1D1 were classified as singleton clones, and clones with 2 or more copies were classified as non-singleton clones. Clones expanded in unsorted samples were assigned a CD4+, CD8+ or unknown annotation through matching of protein sequences in sorted samples from the same patient. Wilcoxon tests on paired samples were used to test diversity changes from C1D1 to C4D1. Entries here come from immuneACCESS through TCRdb and include only in-frame sequences with V and J called. Some clones fail to appear in such tables; in the studies checked, an unresolved V gene covers under half of the shortfall, and the cause of the remainder is unknown. V, J and clone size are taken as reported in that table, and D and trimming were inferred from the DNA itself. Counted in this sample were 20,000 to 25,000 clones; over 70% of them appeared once. The ten biggest clones cover approximately 7.7% of the sample.

V loses 8 bases of germline sequence and J loses 1 base, and the interval between the two ends is 14 bases. The CDR3, cysteine through phenylalanine, is 15 amino acids long. Just CDR3 DNA is preserved here, 45 bases in frame from base 1. CDR1 and CDR2 are read off the germline V gene as MNHEY and SVGAGI. The intended sense of this specimen's time point label: cycle 4 day 1 (C4D1), after more than 5 weeks of nivolumab. Every trial patient had relapsed after autologous stem cell transplantation, and cohorts A, B and C differed in prior brentuximab vedotin exposure. The trial cohort was composed of some 57 patients with relapsed/refractory classical Hodgkin lymphoma, for whom complete response, partial response or progressive disease was recorded as best overall response. In the multi-cohort phase II CheckMate 205 trial, trial patients received single-agent nivolumab. Best overall response was determined by an independent review committee according to the 2007 International Working Group response criteria. Trial PBMCs were collected just before the start of nivolumab (C1D1) and during therapy at cycle 2 day 1 and cycle 4 day 1. Peripheral blood was collected in 8 mL Vacutainer Cell Preparation Tubes, from which PBMCs were isolated by centrifugation and then cryopreserved.

The rearrangement combines TRBV6-5 with TRBJ1-4, with the identity of the D gene unclear. This clonotype was sampled from a human donor with classical Hodgkin lymphoma. Material: peripheral blood mononuclear cells (PBMCs), obtained before the fourth cycle of nivolumab. The CDR3 region: CASGSFLETNEKLFF. The DNA sequence is given as TGTGCCAGCGGTTCATTCCTCGAAACTAATGAAAAACTGTTTTTT.